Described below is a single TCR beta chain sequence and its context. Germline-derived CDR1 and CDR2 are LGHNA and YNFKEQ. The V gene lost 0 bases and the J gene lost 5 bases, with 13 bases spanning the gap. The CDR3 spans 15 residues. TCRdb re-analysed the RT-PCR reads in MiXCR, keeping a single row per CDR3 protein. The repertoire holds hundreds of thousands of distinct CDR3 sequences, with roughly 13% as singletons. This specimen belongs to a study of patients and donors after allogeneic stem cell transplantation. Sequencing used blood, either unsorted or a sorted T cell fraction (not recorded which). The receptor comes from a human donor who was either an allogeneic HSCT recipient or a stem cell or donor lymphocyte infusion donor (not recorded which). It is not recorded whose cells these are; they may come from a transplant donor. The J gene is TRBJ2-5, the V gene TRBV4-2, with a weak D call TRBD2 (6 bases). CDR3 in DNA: TGTGCCAGCAGCCAAGATTCGATAGGGAGGGAGACCCAGTACTTC. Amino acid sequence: CASSQDSIGRETQYF.